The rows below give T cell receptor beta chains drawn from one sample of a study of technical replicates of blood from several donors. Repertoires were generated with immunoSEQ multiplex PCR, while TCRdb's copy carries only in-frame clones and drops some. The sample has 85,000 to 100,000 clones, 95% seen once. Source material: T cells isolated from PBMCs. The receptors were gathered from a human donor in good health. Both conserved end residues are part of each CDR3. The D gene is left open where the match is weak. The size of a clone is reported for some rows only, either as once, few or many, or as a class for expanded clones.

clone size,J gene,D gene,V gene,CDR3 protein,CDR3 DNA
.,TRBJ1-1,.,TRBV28,CATLDIGMNTEAFF,TGTGCCACCCTGGACATTGGCATGAACACTGAAGCTTTCTTT
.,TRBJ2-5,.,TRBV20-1,CSASIRETQYF,TGCAGTGCTAGTATCCGGGAGACCCAGTACTTC
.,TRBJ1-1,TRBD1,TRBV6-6,CASAFRPQGGTEAFF,TGTGCCAGCGCGTTTAGACCCCAGGGGGGCACTGAAGCTTTCTTT
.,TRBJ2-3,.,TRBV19,CASSAGLDTQYF,TGTGCCAGTAGTGCGGGGTTAGATACGCAGTATTTT
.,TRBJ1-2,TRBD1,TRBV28,CATRDRAGDYYGYTF,TGTGCCACCCGGGACAGGGCGGGGGATTACTATGGCTACACCTTC
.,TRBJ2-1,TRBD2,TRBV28,CASSLSLVLAGGGHNEQFF,TGTGCCAGCAGTTTAAGTTTGGTTTTGGCGGGAGGGGGCCACAATGAGCAGTTCTTC
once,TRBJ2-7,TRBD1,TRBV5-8,CASRPGTGVFYEQYF,TGTGCCAGCAGGCCCGGGACAGGGGTTTTCTACGAGCAGTACTTC
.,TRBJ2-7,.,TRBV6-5,CASSPPRSYEQYF,TGTGCCAGCAGCCCCCCCCGCTCCTACGAGCAGTACTTC
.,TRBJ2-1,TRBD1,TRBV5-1,CASSLDPGTGNEQFF,TGCGCCAGCAGCTTGGACCCCGGGACAGGGAATGAGCAGTTCTTC
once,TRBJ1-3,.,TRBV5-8,CASSLGPSSGNTIYF,TGTGCCAGCAGCTTGGGTCCGAGCTCTGGAAACACCATATATTTT
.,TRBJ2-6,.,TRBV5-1,CASSFGGLGANVLTF,TGCGCCAGCAGCTTCGGGGGGCTTGGGGCCAACGTCCTGACTTTC
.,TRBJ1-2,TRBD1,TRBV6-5,CASSSDRGVFGYTF,TGTGCCAGCAGTTCGGACAGGGGCGTCTTCGGCTACACCTTC
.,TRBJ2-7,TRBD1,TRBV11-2,CASSAQGQGISEQYF,TGTGCCAGCAGCGCCCAGGGACAGGGCATCTCCGAGCAGTACTTC
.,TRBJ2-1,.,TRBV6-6,CASRPGANEQFF,TGTGCCAGCCGTCCAGGGGCCAATGAGCAGTTCTTC
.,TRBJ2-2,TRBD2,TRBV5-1,CASSFTSGGLPTGELFF,TGCGCCAGCAGCTTTACTAGCGGGGGGTTACCGACCGGGGAGCTGTTTTTT
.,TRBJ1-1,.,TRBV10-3,CAISPKLNTEAFF,TGTGCCATCAGTCCTAAGTTGAACACTGAAGCTTTCTTT
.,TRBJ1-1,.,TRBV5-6,CASSFKSGTEAFF,TGTGCCAGCAGCTTTAAATCGGGGACTGAAGCTTTCTTT
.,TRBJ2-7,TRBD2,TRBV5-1,CAIPLGLAFYEQYF,TGCGCCATTCCTCTGGGACTAGCGTTTTACGAGCAGTACTTC
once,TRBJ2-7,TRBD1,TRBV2,CASSVDRGSYEQYF,TGTGCCAGCAGTGTGGACAGGGGATCCTACGAGCAGTACTTC
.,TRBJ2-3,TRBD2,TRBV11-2,CASSLIETSGRGTDTQYF,TGTGCCAGCAGCTTAATCGAGACTAGCGGGAGGGGCACAGATACGCAGTATTTT
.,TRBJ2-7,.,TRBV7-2,CASSPGTGEQYF,TGTGCCAGCAGCCCCGGGACTGGCGAGCAGTACTTC
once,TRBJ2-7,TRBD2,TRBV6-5,CASSYSKAGGYEQYF,TGTGCCAGCAGTTACTCGAAGGCGGGAGGGTACGAGCAGTACTTC
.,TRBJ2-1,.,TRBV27,CASSLGQYNEQFF,TGTGCCAGCAGTTTAGGGCAGTACAATGAGCAGTTCTTC
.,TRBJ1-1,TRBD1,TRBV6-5,CASSYWGQGAGTEAFF,TGTGCCAGCAGTTACTGGGGACAGGGGGCGGGTACTGAAGCTTTCTTT
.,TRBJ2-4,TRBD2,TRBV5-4,CASSWERGGPKNIQYF,TGTGCCAGCAGCTGGGAGCGGGGGGGACCCAAAAACATTCAGTACTTC
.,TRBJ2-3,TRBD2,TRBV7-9,CASSLAGRESADTQYF,TGTGCCAGCAGCTTAGCGGGGCGGGAGTCAGCAGATACGCAGTATTTT
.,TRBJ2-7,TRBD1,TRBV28,CASSSQGADGYEQYF,TGTGCCAGCAGTTCTCAGGGGGCGGACGGCTACGAGCAGTACTTC
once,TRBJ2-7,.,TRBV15,CATSRESGGGEQYF,TGTGCCACCAGCAGAGAAAGCGGCGGTGGCGAGCAGTACTTC
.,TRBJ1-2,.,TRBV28,CASSPGAGYGYTF,TGTGCCAGCAGTCCCGGTGCAGGTTATGGCTACACCTTC
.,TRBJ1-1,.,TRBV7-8,CASTFGLSGITEAFF,TGTGCCAGCACCTTCGGACTCTCGGGGATCACTGAAGCTTTCTTT
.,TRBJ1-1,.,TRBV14,CASSQAGGVTEAFF,TGTGCCAGCAGCCAAGCCGGGGGGGTCACTGAAGCTTTCTTT
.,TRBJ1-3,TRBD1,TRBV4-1,CASSPGQGGLSGNTIYF,TGCGCCAGCAGCCCGGGACAGGGAGGGCTATCTGGAAACACCATATATTTT
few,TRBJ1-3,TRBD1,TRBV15,CATSRDLRTGSGNTIYF,TGTGCCACCAGCAGAGATCTACGGACAGGGAGTGGAAACACCATATATTTT
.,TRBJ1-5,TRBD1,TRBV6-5,CASSSGTGGQPQHF,TGTGCCAGCAGTTCCGGGACAGGGGGTCAGCCCCAGCATTTT
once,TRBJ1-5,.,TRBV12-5,CASGSRVTDSPRANQPQHF,TGTGCTAGTGGTTCGCGAGTCACGGACTCCCCGCGGGCCAATCAGCCCCAGCATTTT
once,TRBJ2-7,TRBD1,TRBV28,CASSSQTGGLWYEQYF,TGTGCCAGCAGTTCCCAGACAGGGGGCCTTTGGTACGAGCAGTACTTC
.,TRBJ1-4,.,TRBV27,CASSFRGGRVEKLFF,TGTGCCAGCAGTTTCCGGGGGGGTAGGGTGGAAAAACTGTTTTTT
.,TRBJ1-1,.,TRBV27,CASSWGGATTEAFF,TGTGCCAGCAGTTGGGGTGGGGCGACGACTGAAGCTTTCTTT
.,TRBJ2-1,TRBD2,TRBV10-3,CAISESIAGYNEQFF,TGTGCCATCAGTGAGTCGATAGCGGGGTACAATGAGCAGTTCTTC
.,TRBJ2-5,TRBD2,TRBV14,CASSRKRGDSETQYF,TGTGCCAGCAGTCGAAAGCGGGGAGACAGTGAGACCCAGTACTTC
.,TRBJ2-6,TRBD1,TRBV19,CATKTGDAGANVLTF,TGTGCCACGAAAACAGGGGATGCTGGGGCCAACGTCCTGACTTTC
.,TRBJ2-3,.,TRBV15,CATSRDITDTQYF,TGTGCCACCAGCAGAGATATCACAGATACGCAGTATTTT
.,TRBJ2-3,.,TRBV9,CASSVGSVGTDTQYF,TGTGCCAGCAGCGTAGGATCGGTCGGCACAGATACGCAGTATTTT
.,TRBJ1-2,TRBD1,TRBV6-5,CASRRIQGGSYGYTF,TGTGCCAGCAGAAGAATACAGGGGGGGAGCTATGGCTACACCTTC
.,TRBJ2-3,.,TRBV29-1,CSVHRLGSTDTQYF,TGCAGCGTCCACAGGCTCGGGAGCACAGATACGCAGTATTTT
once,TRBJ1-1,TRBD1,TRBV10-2,CASSHMRTGDTEAFF,TGCGCCAGCAGTCATATGAGGACAGGGGACACTGAAGCTTTCTTT
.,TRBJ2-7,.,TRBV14,CASSQGTTLSYEQYF,TGTGCCAGCAGCCAAGGGACTACCCTGTCCTACGAGCAGTACTTC
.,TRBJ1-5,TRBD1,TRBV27,CASSNRGNNQPQHF,TGTGCCAGCAGTAACAGGGGGAACAATCAGCCCCAGCATTTT
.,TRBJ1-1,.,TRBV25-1,CASSESAGMTEAFF,TGTGCCAGCAGTGAATCCGCAGGGATGACTGAAGCTTTCTTT
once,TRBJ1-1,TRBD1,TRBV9,CASSIRTGGDNTEAFF,TGTGCCAGCAGCATTCGGACAGGGGGCGATAACACTGAAGCTTTCTTT
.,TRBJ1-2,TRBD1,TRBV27,CASSPGQGFIGYGYTF,TGTGCCAGCAGCCCGGGACAGGGTTTCATCGGCTATGGCTACACCTTC
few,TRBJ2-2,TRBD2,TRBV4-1,CASSWTGSLAHLAGGPTGELFF,TGCGCCAGCAGTTGGACAGGAAGTCTTGCTCATCTAGCGGGAGGGCCCACCGGGGAGCTGTTTTTT
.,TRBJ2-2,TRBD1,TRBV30,CAWSVQGAGELFF,TGTGCCTGGAGTGTACAGGGGGCCGGGGAGCTGTTTTTT
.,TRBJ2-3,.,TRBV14,CASSQGASGQYF,TGTGCCAGCAGCCAAGGTGCGAGTGGGCAGTATTTT